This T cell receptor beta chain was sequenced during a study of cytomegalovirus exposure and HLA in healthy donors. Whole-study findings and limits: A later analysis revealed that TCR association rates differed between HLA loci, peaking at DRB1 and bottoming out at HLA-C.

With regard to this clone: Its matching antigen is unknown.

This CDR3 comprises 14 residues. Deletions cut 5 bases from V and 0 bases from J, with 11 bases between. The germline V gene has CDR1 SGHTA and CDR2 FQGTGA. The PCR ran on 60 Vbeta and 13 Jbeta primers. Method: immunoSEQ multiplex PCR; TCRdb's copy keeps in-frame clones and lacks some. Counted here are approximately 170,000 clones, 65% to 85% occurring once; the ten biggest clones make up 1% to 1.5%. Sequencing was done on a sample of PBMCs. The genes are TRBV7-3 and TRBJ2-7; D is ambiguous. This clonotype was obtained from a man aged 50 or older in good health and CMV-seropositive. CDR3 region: CASSPGTFSYEQYF. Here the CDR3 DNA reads TGTGCCAGCAGCCCGGGTACGTTCTCCTACGAGCAGTACTTC.